Each of the 9 T cell receptor beta chains below was sequenced from the same sample in a study of T cells after yellow fever vaccination. TCRdb reprocessed the 5' RACE reads with MiXCR, giving one entry per CDR3 protein. The sample includes 150,000 or so distinct CDR3 sequences, 5% to 7.5% of them seen just once. The sequenced sample was CD4+ T cells sorted from PBMCs, obtained 10 days after the yellow fever booster vaccination. Receptor source: a man aged 25 to 40 who received the YFV17D yellow fever vaccine.

The table lists this clonotype with many counts. The chain recombines TRBV5-1 with TRBJ2-1; 9 bases agree with TRBD2. The CDR3 runs to 17 residues. Germline V gene sequence: CDR1 SGHRS, CDR2 YFSETQ. J gave up 8 bases and V 1 base, and 13 bases lay outside the gene matches. CDR3 sequence: CASSLPAAGGSYDEQFF. The CDR3 region has the DNA TGCGCCAGCAGCTTGCCTGCAGCGGGAGGATCTTATGATGAGCAGTTCTTC.

This clonotype has a count of ten or more. The chain employs TRBV20-1 and TRBJ2-2; D remains ambiguous. Looked up from germline, CDR1 is DFQATT and CDR2 is SNEGSKA (reference sequence). This CDR3 comprises 13 residues. Trimming pared 3 bases from V and 9 bases from J, leaving 14 bases between. For the CDR3, the DNA is TGCAGTGCTAGCCGAACAGTACACCGGGAGCTGTTTTTT. It codes for CSASRTVHRELFF.

This clonotype was seen ten or more times. V gene TRBV7-9 combines with J gene TRBJ2-1; no definite D call. The CDR3 covers 15 residues. Per germline, CDR1 SEHNR and CDR2 FQNEAQ (reference sequence). V shed 2 bases and J shed 6 bases, with 14 bases lying between them. CDR3 DNA: TGTGCCAGCAGCTTAAAGGTTCGTTTAAGCAATGAGCAGTTCTTC. Amino acids: CASSLKVRLSNEQFF.

This clonotype was seen ten or more times. The J gene is TRBJ2-1, the V gene TRBV12-3 or TRBV12-4; tentatively, D is TRBD2 (5 bases). Trimming shortened V by 6 bases and J by 9 bases, and 21 bases separated the two germline ends. This CDR3 has 15 amino acids. CDR3 in DNA: TGTGCCAGCAGCCCTTTTACCGGCGGAGGTTTTGAGCAGTTCTTC. Encoded protein: CASSPFTGGGFEQFF.

This clonotype was counted at least ten times. J is TRBJ2-3 and V is TRBV18; D unresolved. Germline assignment: CDR1 KGHSH and CDR2 LQKENI. Trimming pared 1 base from V and 2 bases from J, leaving 7 bases between. The CDR3 is 14 residues long. Here the CDR3 reads CASSPQIPTDTQYF. CDR3 nucleotide sequence: TGTGCCAGCTCACCACAGATCCCCACAGATACGCAGTATTTT.

This clonotype was counted many times. The chain carries TRBV30 and TRBJ2-1; TRBD2 might be the D (6 bases). CDR1 and CDR2 (germline): GTSNPN, SVGIG (reference sequence). Trimming left V 1 base short and J 10 bases short, with 20 bases between. This CDR3 comprises 15 residues. The CDR3 DNA is TGTGCCTGGAGTGGCTCCTTGCGGGGTCTCTGGGAGCAGTTCTTC. Amino acid sequence: CAWSGSLRGLWEQFF.

This clonotype appeared a few times. The chain couples TRBV5-5 to TRBJ1-5; D remains ambiguous. Germline CDR1 SGHKS, CDR2 YYEKEE (reference sequence). The ends were cut back, 0 bases at V and 3 bases at J, with 7 bases in the middle. The CDR3 sequence is 14 residues long. The CDR3 DNA reads TGTGCCAGCAGCTTGGCAGATCACAATCAGCCCCAGCATTTT. It translates to CASSLADHNQPQHF.

The table lists this clonotype with many counts. CDR3 DNA sequence: TGCGCCAGCAGCGAGGGACTTATTAGCACAGATACGCAGTATTTT. Translated: CASSEGLISTDTQYF. The rearrangement joins TRBV5-1 to TRBJ2-3, with TRBD2 as a possible D gene (6 bases). V was pared by 4 bases and J by 0 bases, with 12 bases between. Germline loops: CDR1 SGHRS, CDR2 YFSETQ. The CDR3 has 15 residues.

This clonotype came up many times. The chain is built from TRBV19 and TRBJ1-1; D not resolved. The V and J ends lost 6 bases and 4 bases respectively, with 6 bases between them. Germline values: CDR1 LNHDA, CDR2 SQIVND (reference sequence). CDR3 length equals 11 residues. CDR3 sequence: CASRMGTEAFF. The CDR3 nucleotides read TGTGCCAGTAGGATGGGCACTGAAGCTTTCTTT.